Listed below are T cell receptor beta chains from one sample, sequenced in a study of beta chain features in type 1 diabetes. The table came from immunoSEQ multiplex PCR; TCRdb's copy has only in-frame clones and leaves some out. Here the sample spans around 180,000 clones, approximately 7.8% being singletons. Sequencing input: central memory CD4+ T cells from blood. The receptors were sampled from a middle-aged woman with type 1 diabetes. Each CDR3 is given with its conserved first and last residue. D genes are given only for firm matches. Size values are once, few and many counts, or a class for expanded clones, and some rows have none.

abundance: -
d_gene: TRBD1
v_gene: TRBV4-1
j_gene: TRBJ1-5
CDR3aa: CASSQGGQGRNQPQHF
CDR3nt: TGCGCCAGCAGCCAGGGGGGACAGGGGCGAAATCAGCCCCAGCATTTT

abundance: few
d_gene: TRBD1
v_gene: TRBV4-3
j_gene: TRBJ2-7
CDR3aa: CASSLDRVGYEQYF
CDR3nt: TGCGCCAGCAGCCTAGACAGGGTCGGCTACGAGCAGTACTTC

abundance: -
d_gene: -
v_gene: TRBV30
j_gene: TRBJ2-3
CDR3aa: CAWSVGGSTDTQYF
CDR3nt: TGTGCCTGGAGTGTGGGCGGGAGCACAGATACGCAGTATTTT

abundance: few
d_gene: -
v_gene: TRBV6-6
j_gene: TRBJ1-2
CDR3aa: CASSSGSANYGYTF
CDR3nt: TGTGCCAGCAGCTCGGGATCAGCTAACTATGGCTACACCTTC

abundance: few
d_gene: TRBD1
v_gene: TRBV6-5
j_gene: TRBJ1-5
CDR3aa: CASQRTGNQPQHF
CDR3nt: TGTGCCAGCCAGAGGACAGGGAATCAGCCCCAGCATTTT

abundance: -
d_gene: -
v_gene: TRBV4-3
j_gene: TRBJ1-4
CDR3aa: CASSRSPGYEKLFF
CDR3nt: TGCGCCAGCAGCCGGAGCCCGGGTTATGAAAAACTGTTTTTT

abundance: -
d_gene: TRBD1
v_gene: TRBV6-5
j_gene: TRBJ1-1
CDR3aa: CASSWQGARGTEAFF
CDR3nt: TGTGCCAGCAGTTGGCAGGGGGCGCGAGGCACTGAAGCTTTCTTT

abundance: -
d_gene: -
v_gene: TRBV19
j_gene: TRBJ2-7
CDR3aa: CASSIDGGQYF
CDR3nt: TGTGCCAGTAGTATAGATGGCGGGCAGTACTTC

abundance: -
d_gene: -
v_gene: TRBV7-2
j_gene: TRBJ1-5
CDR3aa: CASSLLSGGQPQHF
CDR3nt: TGTGCCAGCAGCTTACTGTCCGGAGGTCAGCCCCAGCATTTT

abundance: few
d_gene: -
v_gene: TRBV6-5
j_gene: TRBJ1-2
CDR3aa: CASSGGIRGYTF
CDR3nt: TGTGCCAGCTCTGGGGGGATTCGGGGCTACACCTTC

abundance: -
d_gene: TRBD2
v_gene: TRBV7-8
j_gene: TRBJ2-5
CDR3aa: CASSLERAAGSKTQYF
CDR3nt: TGTGCCAGCAGCTTAGAAAGGGCAGCGGGATCGAAGACCCAGTACTTC

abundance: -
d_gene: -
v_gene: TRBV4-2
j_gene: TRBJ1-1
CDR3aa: CASSPPPRGITFF
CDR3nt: TGTGCCAGCAGCCCCCCACCTCGGGGGATAACTTTCTTT

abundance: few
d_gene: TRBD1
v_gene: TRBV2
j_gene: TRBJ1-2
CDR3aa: CASSVDDREYGYTF
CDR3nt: TGTGCCAGCAGTGTCGATGACAGGGAGTATGGCTACACCTTC

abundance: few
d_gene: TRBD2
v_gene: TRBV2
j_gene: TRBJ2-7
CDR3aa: CASSDGLAGGYEQYF
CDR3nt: TGTGCCAGCAGTGACGGGCTAGCGGGAGGCTACGAGCAGTACTTC

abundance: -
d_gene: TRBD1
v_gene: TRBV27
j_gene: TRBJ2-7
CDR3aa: CASSFGQVKSYEQYF
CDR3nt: TGTGCCAGCAGTTTTGGACAGGTAAAATCCTACGAGCAGTACTTC

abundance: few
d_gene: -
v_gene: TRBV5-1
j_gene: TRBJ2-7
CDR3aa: CASSLVTGSYEQYF
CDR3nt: TGCGCCAGCAGCTTGGTCACAGGTTCCTACGAGCAGTACTTC

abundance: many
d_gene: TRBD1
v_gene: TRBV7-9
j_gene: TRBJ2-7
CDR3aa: CASSREGQGYEQYF
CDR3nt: TGTGCCAGCAGTCGAGAAGGACAGGGCTACGAGCAGTACTTC

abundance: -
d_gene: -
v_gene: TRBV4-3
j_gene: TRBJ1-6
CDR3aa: CASSQAARGRSWSPLHF
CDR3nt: TGCGCCAGCAGCCAGGCGGCTAGGGGCCGGTCGTGGTCACCCCTCCACTTT

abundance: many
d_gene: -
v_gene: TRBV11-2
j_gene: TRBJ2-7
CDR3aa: CASSRISGPSSYEQYF
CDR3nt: TGTGCCAGCAGCCGAATTAGCGGCCCGAGCTCCTACGAGCAGTACTTC

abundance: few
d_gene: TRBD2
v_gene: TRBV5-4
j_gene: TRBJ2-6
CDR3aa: CASSLVAGGSGANVLTF
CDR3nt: TGTGCCAGCAGCTTGGTAGCGGGGGGCTCTGGGGCCAACGTCCTGACTTTC

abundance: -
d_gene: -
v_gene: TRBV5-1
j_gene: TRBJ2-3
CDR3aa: CASSLRGGGSDTQYF
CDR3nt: TGCGCCAGCAGCTTGCGTGGAGGGGGCTCCGATACGCAGTATTTT

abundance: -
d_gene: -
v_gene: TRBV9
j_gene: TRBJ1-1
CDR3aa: CASSPPSNEAFF
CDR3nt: TGTGCCAGCAGCCCCCCGAGTAATGAAGCTTTCTTT

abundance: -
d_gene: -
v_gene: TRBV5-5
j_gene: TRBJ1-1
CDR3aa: CASSLVMGAEAFF
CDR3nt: TGTGCCAGCAGCTTGGTCATGGGCGCTGAAGCTTTCTTT

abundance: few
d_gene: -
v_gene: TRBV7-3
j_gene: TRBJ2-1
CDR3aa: CASSLRRDNEQFF
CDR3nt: TGTGCCAGCAGCTTAAGGAGGGACAATGAGCAGTTCTTC

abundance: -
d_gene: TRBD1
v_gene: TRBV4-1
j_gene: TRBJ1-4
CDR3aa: CASSQDRQGRTNEKLFF
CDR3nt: TGCGCCAGCAGCCAAGATCGACAGGGAAGAACTAATGAAAAACTGTTTTTT

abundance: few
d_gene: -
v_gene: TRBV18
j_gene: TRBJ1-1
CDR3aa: CASLPQVKNTEAFF
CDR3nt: TGTGCCAGCTTACCTCAGGTAAAGAACACTGAAGCTTTCTTT

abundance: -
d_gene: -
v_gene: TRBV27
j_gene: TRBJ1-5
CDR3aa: CASSQSQGMLNQPQHF
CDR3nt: TGTGCCAGCAGCCAAAGTCAGGGGATGCTTAATCAGCCCCAGCATTTT

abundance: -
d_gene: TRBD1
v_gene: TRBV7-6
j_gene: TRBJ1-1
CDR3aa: CASSRQGITEAFF
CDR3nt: TGTGCCAGCAGCCGACAGGGGATTACTGAAGCTTTCTTT

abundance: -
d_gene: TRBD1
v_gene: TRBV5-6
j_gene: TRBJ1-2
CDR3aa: CASSPTWTGYGYTF
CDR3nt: TGTGCCAGCAGCCCAACCTGGACAGGCTATGGCTACACCTTC

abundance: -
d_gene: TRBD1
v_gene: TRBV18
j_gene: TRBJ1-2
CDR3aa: CASSESTGNYGYTF
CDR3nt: TGTGCCAGCTCCGAGTCGACAGGGAACTATGGCTACACCTTC

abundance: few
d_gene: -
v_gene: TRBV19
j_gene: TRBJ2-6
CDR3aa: CASSIKDRSFSGANVLTF
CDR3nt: TGTGCCAGTAGTATAAAGGACAGAAGTTTCTCTGGGGCCAACGTCCTGACTTTC

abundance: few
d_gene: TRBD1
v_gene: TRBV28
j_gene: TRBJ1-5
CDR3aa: CASTGGQTNQPQHF
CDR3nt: TGTGCCAGCACAGGGGGACAAACTAATCAGCCCCAGCATTTT

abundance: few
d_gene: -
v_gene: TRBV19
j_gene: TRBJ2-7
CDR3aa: CASSLNTGYEQYF
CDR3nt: TGTGCCAGTAGTCTTAATACGGGGTACGAGCAGTACTTC

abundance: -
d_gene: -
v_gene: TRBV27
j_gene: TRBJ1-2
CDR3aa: CASSFGGNYGYTF
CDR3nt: TGTGCCAGCAGTTTCGGGGGGAACTATGGCTACACCTTC

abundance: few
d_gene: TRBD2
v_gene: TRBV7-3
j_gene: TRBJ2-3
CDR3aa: CASSLTGGGYRDTQYF
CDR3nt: TGTGCCAGCAGCTTAACCGGCGGGGGTTATAGGGATACGCAGTATTTT